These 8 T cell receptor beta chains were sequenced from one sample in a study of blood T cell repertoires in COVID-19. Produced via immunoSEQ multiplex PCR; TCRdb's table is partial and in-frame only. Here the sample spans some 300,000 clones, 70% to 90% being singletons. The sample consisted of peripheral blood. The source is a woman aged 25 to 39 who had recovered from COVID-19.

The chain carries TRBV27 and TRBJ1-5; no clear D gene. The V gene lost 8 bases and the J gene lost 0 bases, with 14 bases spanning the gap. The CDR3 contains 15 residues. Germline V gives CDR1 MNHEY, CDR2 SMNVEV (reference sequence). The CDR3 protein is CASLSKLGSNQPQHF. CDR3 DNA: TGTGCCAGCCTATCAAAGCTCGGTAGCAATCAGCCCCAGCATTTT.

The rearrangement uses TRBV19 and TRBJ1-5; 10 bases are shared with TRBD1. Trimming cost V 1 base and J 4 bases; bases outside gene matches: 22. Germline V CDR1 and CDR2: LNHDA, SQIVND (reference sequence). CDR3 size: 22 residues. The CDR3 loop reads CASSIGIEGWDRGHRGNQPQHF. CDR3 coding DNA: TGTGCCAGTAGTATAGGAATTGAGGGGTGGGACAGGGGACATCGGGGAAATCAGCCCCAGCATTTT.

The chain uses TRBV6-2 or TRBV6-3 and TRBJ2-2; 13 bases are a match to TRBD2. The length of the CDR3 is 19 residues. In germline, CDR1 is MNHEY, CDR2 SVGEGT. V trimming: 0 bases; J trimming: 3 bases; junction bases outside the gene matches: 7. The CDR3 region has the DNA TGTGCCAGCAGTTACTCTCTGGGGACTAGCGGGGCCTACACCGGGGAGCTGTTTTTT. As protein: CASSYSLGTSGAYTGELFF.

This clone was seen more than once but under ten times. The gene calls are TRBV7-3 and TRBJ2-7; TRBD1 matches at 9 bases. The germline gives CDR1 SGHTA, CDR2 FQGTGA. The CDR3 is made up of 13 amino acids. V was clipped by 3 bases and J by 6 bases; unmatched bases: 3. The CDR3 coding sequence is TGTGCCAGCAGCTTGGGGACAGGGCCCGAGCAGTACTTC. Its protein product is CASSLGTGPEQYF. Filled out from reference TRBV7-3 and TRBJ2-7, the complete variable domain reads GAGVSQTPSNKVTEKGKYVELRCDPISGHTALYWYRQSLGQGPEFLIYFQGTGAADDSGLPNDRFFAVRPEGSVSTLKIQRTERGDSAVYLCASSLGTGPEQYFGPGTRLTVT.

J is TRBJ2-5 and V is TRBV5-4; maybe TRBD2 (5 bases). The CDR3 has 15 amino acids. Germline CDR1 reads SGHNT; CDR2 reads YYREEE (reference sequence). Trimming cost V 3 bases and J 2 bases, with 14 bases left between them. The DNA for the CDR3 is TGTGCCAGCAGCTCCCCCGAGGGTACACAAGAGACCCAGTACTTC. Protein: CASSSPEGTQETQYF.

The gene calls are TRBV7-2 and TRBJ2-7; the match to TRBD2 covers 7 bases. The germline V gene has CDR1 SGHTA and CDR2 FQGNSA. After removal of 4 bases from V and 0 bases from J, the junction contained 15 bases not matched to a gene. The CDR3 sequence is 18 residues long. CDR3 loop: CASSWPSKRGSNSYEQYF. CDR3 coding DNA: TGTGCCAGCAGCTGGCCTTCGAAGCGGGGATCAAACTCCTACGAGCAGTACTTC.

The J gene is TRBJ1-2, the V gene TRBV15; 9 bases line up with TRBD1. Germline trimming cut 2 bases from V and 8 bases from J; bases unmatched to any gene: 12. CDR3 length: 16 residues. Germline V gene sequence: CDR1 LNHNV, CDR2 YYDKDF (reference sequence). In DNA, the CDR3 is TGTGCCACCAGCAGACCCCCTGGGACAGGGATAGACGGCTACACCTTC. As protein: CATSRPPGTGIDGYTF.

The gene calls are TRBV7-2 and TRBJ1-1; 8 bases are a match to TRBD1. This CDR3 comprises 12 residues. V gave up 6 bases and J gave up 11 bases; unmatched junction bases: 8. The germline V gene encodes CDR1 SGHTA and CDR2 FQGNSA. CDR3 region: CASSLDRDDAFF. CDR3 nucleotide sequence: TGTGCCAGCAGTTTGGACAGGGACGACGCTTTCTTT.